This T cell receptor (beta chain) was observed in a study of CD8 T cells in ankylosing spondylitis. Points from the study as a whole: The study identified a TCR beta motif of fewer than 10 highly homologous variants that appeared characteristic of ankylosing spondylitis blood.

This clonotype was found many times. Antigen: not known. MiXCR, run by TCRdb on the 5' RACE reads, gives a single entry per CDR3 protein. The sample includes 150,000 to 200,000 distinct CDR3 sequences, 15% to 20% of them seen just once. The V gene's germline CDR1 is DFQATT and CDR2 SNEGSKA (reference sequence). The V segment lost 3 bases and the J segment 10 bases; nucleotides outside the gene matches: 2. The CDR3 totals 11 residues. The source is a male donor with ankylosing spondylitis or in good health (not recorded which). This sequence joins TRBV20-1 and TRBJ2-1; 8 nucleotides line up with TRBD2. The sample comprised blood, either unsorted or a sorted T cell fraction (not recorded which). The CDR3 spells CSASGRAEQFF. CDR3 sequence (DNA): TGCAGTGCTAGCGGGAGGGCCGAGCAGTTCTTC.